The rows below give T cell receptor beta chains drawn from one sample of a study of cytomegalovirus exposure and HLA in healthy donors. TCRdb keeps only in-frame clones here, not all; method: immunoSEQ multiplex PCR. This table has 200,000 to 250,000 clones, over 65% appearing once. Material for sequencing was PBMCs. The receptors here all came from a man aged 40-49 years in good health and CMV-seronegative. The CDR3 runs from the conserved cysteine through the conserved F or W. The D gene is left open where the match is weak. Clone size is stated in some rows and not others, as once, few, many or a class when expanded.

clone_size: .
v_call: TRBV2
j_call: TRBJ2-1
d_call: .
cdr3_aa: CASSEVWGDEQFF
cdr3_nt: TGTGCCAGCAGTGAAGTCTGGGGAGATGAGCAGTTCTTC

clone_size: .
v_call: TRBV7-8
j_call: TRBJ1-2
d_call: TRBD1
cdr3_aa: CASSLRGQGATNYGYTF
cdr3_nt: TGTGCCAGCAGCTTACGAGGACAGGGGGCCACTAACTATGGCTACACCTTC

clone_size: .
v_call: TRBV7-8
j_call: TRBJ2-7
d_call: TRBD1
cdr3_aa: CASSEGEGQGGLGQYF
cdr3_nt: TGTGCCAGCAGCGAAGGGGAGGGACAGGGGGGTTTGGGGCAGTACTTC

clone_size: .
v_call: TRBV6-5
j_call: TRBJ1-2
d_call: TRBD1
cdr3_aa: CASSYSYRGMNYGYTF
cdr3_nt: TGTGCCAGCAGTTACTCGTACAGGGGAATGAACTATGGCTACACCTTC

clone_size: once
v_call: TRBV4-1
j_call: TRBJ2-2
d_call: TRBD2
cdr3_aa: CASGLGGAGELFF
cdr3_nt: TGCGCCAGCGGACTGGGGGGGGCCGGGGAGCTGTTTTTT

clone_size: .
v_call: TRBV18
j_call: TRBJ1-1
d_call: TRBD1
cdr3_aa: CASSPPNRGNTEAFF
cdr3_nt: TGTGCCAGCTCACCACCAAACAGGGGGAACACTGAAGCTTTCTTT

clone_size: .
v_call: TRBV10-3
j_call: TRBJ2-6
d_call: .
cdr3_aa: CAIAPTGFSGANVLTF
cdr3_nt: TGTGCCATCGCACCTACGGGGTTCTCTGGGGCCAACGTCCTGACTTTC

clone_size: .
v_call: TRBV21-1
j_call: TRBJ1-4
d_call: .
cdr3_aa: CASSIHRDREKLFF
cdr3_nt: TGTGCCAGCAGCATTCACCGGGACAGGGAAAAACTGTTTTTT

clone_size: .
v_call: TRBV6-6
j_call: TRBJ2-7
d_call: TRBD2
cdr3_aa: CASSYGGGGEQYF
cdr3_nt: TGTGCCAGCAGTTACGGCGGGGGAGGCGAGCAGTACTTC

clone_size: .
v_call: TRBV5-1
j_call: TRBJ1-6
d_call: TRBD1
cdr3_aa: CASSLQGAYSPLHF
cdr3_nt: TGCGCCAGCAGCCTACAGGGGGCGTATTCACCCCTCCACTTT

clone_size: .
v_call: TRBV18
j_call: TRBJ1-1
d_call: .
cdr3_aa: CASSKTRFLWEEEVYTEAFF
cdr3_nt: TGTGCCAGCTCCAAGACTCGCTTCCTGTGGGAGGAGGAGGTTTACACTGAAGCTTTCTTT

clone_size: .
v_call: TRBV11-1
j_call: TRBJ2-7
d_call: TRBD2
cdr3_aa: CASSLERGLYEQYF
cdr3_nt: TGTGCCAGCAGCTTAGAGCGGGGGCTCTACGAGCAGTACTTC

clone_size: .
v_call: TRBV25-1
j_call: TRBJ2-1
d_call: .
cdr3_aa: CASTPPPYSLGSYNEQFF
cdr3_nt: TGTGCCAGCACCCCGCCCCCCTATAGCCTTGGATCCTACAATGAGCAGTTCTTC

clone_size: .
v_call: TRBV5-4
j_call: TRBJ2-5
d_call: .
cdr3_aa: CASSLGQLIRDQETQYF
cdr3_nt: TGTGCCAGCAGCTTGGGTCAGCTAATCAGGGACCAAGAGACCCAGTACTTC

clone_size: once
v_call: TRBV6-6
j_call: TRBJ2-5
d_call: .
cdr3_aa: CASRREIDETQYF
cdr3_nt: TGTGCCAGCAGACGGGAGATCGATGAGACCCAGTACTTC

clone_size: .
v_call: TRBV2
j_call: TRBJ2-2
d_call: .
cdr3_aa: CASSEAGPYTLYTGELFF
cdr3_nt: TGTGCCAGCAGTGAAGCGGGGCCCTACACTTTGTACACCGGGGAGCTGTTTTTT

clone_size: .
v_call: TRBV4-1
j_call: TRBJ2-7
d_call: .
cdr3_aa: CASSQETASYEQYF
cdr3_nt: TGCGCCAGCAGCCAAGAAACAGCCTCCTACGAGCAGTACTTC

clone_size: .
v_call: TRBV10-3
j_call: TRBJ2-2
d_call: .
cdr3_aa: CAISERRGPGELFF
cdr3_nt: TGTGCCATCAGTGAGAGGCGGGGACCCGGGGAGCTGTTTTTT

clone_size: .
v_call: TRBV7-9
j_call: TRBJ1-2
d_call: .
cdr3_aa: CASSSSEGKFGYTF
cdr3_nt: TGTGCCAGCAGCTCCTCGGAGGGGAAATTTGGCTACACCTTC

clone_size: few
v_call: TRBV19
j_call: TRBJ1-5
d_call: .
cdr3_aa: CASSPGSPGNQPQHF
cdr3_nt: TGTGCCAGTAGTCCCGGGTCCCCTGGAAATCAGCCCCAGCATTTT

clone_size: .
v_call: TRBV7-2
j_call: TRBJ2-5
d_call: TRBD2
cdr3_aa: CASSLRGGPGQTQYF
cdr3_nt: TGTGCCAGCAGCTTACGCGGGGGGCCGGGGCAGACCCAGTACTTC

clone_size: .
v_call: TRBV14
j_call: TRBJ1-2
d_call: .
cdr3_aa: CASSQDRGYTF
cdr3_nt: TGTGCCAGCAGCCAAGACCGGGGCTACACCTTC

clone_size: .
v_call: TRBV6-5
j_call: TRBJ1-3
d_call: TRBD1
cdr3_aa: CASSYSQGMGNTIYF
cdr3_nt: TGTGCCAGCAGTTACTCACAGGGGATGGGGAACACCATATATTTT

clone_size: once
v_call: TRBV5-4
j_call: TRBJ2-7
d_call: .
cdr3_aa: CASSSPGLEIHEQYF
cdr3_nt: TGTGCCAGCAGTTCTCCGGGACTGGAGATCCACGAGCAGTACTTC

clone_size: few
v_call: TRBV28
j_call: TRBJ2-3
d_call: .
cdr3_aa: CASSLDDSTDTQYF
cdr3_nt: TGTGCCAGCAGTTTAGATGACTCCACAGATACGCAGTATTTT

clone_size: .
v_call: TRBV12-5
j_call: TRBJ2-2
d_call: .
cdr3_aa: CASGLNTGELFF
cdr3_nt: TGTGCTAGTGGTCTTAACACCGGGGAGCTGTTTTTT

clone_size: once
v_call: TRBV7-9
j_call: TRBJ1-1
d_call: TRBD1
cdr3_aa: CASGGGGTEAFF
cdr3_nt: TGTGCCAGCGGAGGGGGCGGCACTGAAGCTTTCTTT

clone_size: .
v_call: TRBV2
j_call: TRBJ2-2
d_call: TRBD2
cdr3_aa: CASSRGDPHTGELFF
cdr3_nt: TGTGCCAGCAGCCGGGGGGACCCCCACACCGGGGAGCTGTTTTTT

clone_size: .
v_call: TRBV7-9
j_call: TRBJ1-2
d_call: .
cdr3_aa: CSSSFAGSTGRSYTF
cdr3_nt: TGTTCCAGCAGCTTCGCAGGGTCCACGGGTCGGAGCTACACCTTC

clone_size: .
v_call: TRBV29-1
j_call: TRBJ2-6
d_call: .
cdr3_aa: CSVEDQEGGANVLTF
cdr3_nt: TGCAGCGTTGAAGACCAAGAGGGTGGGGCCAACGTCCTGACTTTC

clone_size: .
v_call: TRBV5-1
j_call: TRBJ1-5
d_call: .
cdr3_aa: CASSPDTNQPQHF
cdr3_nt: TGCGCCAGCAGCCCAGACACCAATCAGCCCCAGCATTTT

clone_size: .
v_call: TRBV29-1
j_call: TRBJ1-2
d_call: .
cdr3_aa: CSVDDSLNYGYTF
cdr3_nt: TGCAGCGTCGACGACAGCCTTAACTATGGCTACACCTTC

clone_size: .
v_call: TRBV7-2
j_call: TRBJ1-5
d_call: .
cdr3_aa: CASSPQGQGGGYNQPQHF
cdr3_nt: TGTGCCAGCAGCCCCCAGGGGCAGGGTGGGGGATACAATCAGCCCCAGCATTTT

clone_size: .
v_call: TRBV7-2
j_call: TRBJ2-7
d_call: TRBD2
cdr3_aa: CASSSPGLAGDHEQYF
cdr3_nt: TGTGCCAGCAGCTCACCGGGACTAGCGGGAGACCACGAGCAGTACTTC

clone_size: .
v_call: TRBV4-1
j_call: TRBJ2-7
d_call: TRBD2
cdr3_aa: CASSYAASGIYEQYF
cdr3_nt: TGCGCCAGCAGCTACGCCGCTAGCGGGATCTACGAGCAGTACTTC

clone_size: .
v_call: TRBV28
j_call: TRBJ2-7
d_call: TRBD2
cdr3_aa: CASSFSLAGLEYEQYF
cdr3_nt: TGTGCCAGCAGTTTTTCCCTAGCGGGCCTCGAGTACGAGCAGTACTTC

clone_size: once
v_call: TRBV19
j_call: TRBJ2-7
d_call: TRBD1
cdr3_aa: CASTTRTGKTYEQYF
cdr3_nt: TGTGCCAGTACTACCAGGACAGGCAAAACCTACGAGCAGTACTTC

clone_size: .
v_call: TRBV7-2
j_call: TRBJ2-1
d_call: TRBD2
cdr3_aa: CASSPSSGGAYNEQFF
cdr3_nt: TGTGCCAGCAGCCCATCTAGCGGGGGGGCTTACAATGAGCAGTTCTTC

clone_size: .
v_call: TRBV7-9
j_call: TRBJ2-1
d_call: .
cdr3_aa: CASSLREKSYNEQFF
cdr3_nt: TGTGCCAGCAGCTTAAGGGAGAAGTCCTACAATGAGCAGTTCTTC

clone_size: .
v_call: TRBV25-1
j_call: TRBJ2-3
d_call: TRBD1
cdr3_aa: CASSNTGGAADTQYF
cdr3_nt: TGTGCCAGCAGTAATACAGGGGGCGCAGCAGATACGCAGTATTTT

clone_size: once
v_call: TRBV5-4
j_call: TRBJ1-1
d_call: .
cdr3_aa: CASSPADMNTEAFF
cdr3_nt: TGTGCCAGCAGTCCGGCGGACATGAACACTGAAGCTTTCTTT

clone_size: .
v_call: TRBV14
j_call: TRBJ2-7
d_call: TRBD2
cdr3_aa: CASSQDDYGTSGLPYEQYF
cdr3_nt: TGTGCCAGCAGCCAAGATGATTACGGGACTAGCGGACTCCCTTACGAGCAGTACTTC

clone_size: many
v_call: TRBV6-1
j_call: TRBJ1-1
d_call: TRBD1
cdr3_aa: CASSQQGANTEAFF
cdr3_nt: TGTGCCAGCAGTCAACAGGGGGCGAACACTGAAGCTTTCTTT